What follows is one T cell receptor (beta chain) and its context. This specimen comes from a study of shared clonotypes between healthy human individuals. The assay was immunoSEQ multiplex PCR, and TCRdb's table has in-frame clones only and misses some. The sample includes some 1.4 million clones, roughly 96% of them seen just once. V was shortened by 3 bases and J by 1 base, with 18 bases between the two germline ends. The germline gives CDR1 WSHSY, CDR2 SAAADI. The CDR3 covers 17 residues. All donors were Caucasian adults living in Nashville, Tennessee. The gene calls are TRBV10-2 and TRBJ1-1, with no clear D. The sample taken for sequencing was naive CD4+ T cells sorted from blood. Subset here: CD45RA+ positively selected. The receptor's source is a man younger than 40 in good health. In DNA form, the CDR3 reads TGCGCCAGCAGTGATCACTACACGCGGTTAGGGAACACTGAAGCTTTCTTT. Amino acid sequence: CASSDHYTRLGNTEAFF.